The 3 T cell receptor beta chains presented below share a single source sample, sequenced in a study of T cell responses to AZD1222 COVID-19 vaccine. Clones were sequenced by immunoSEQ multiplex PCR, and TCRdb holds only the in-frame ones, with some missing. This table holds about 100,000 clones, 89% found once. The sample was peripheral blood, taken on day 0 of AZD1222 vaccination. These receptor sequences come from an adult in good health.

CDR3 sequence reads: CASSVGEGEGDTQYF. CDR3 bases: TGTGCCAGCAGCGTAGGAGAGGGAGAGGGAGATACGCAGTATTTT. The chain is built from TRBV9 and TRBJ2-3, with D perhaps TRBD2 (5 bases). CDR3 length equals 15 residues. Deletions cut 0 bases from V and 5 bases from J, with 13 bases between. Germline V gene data show CDR1 as SGDLS and CDR2 as YYNGEE.

V and J are TRBV19 and TRBJ2-7; a possible D gene is TRBD2 (6 bases). Germline assignment: CDR1 LNHDA and CDR2 SQIVND (reference sequence). Trimming pared 4 bases from V and 3 bases from J, leaving 13 bases between. This CDR3 spans 14 amino acids. The CDR3 reads CASSNGGGGYEQYF. The CDR3 region has the DNA TGTGCCAGTAGTAACGGGGGAGGCGGCTACGAGCAGTACTTC.

The V call is TRBV9, the J call TRBJ2-2; D gene unclear. Germline lookup yields CDR1 SGDLS and CDR2 YYNGEE. The germline V and J ends were trimmed by 5 bases and 0 bases, with 5 bases remaining between them. The CDR3 extends over 13 amino acids. This CDR3 reads CASSRANTGELFF. DNA of the CDR3: TGTGCCAGCAGTAGGGCGAACACCGGGGAGCTGTTTTTT. The entire variable domain, with the rest obtained from reference TRBV9 and TRBJ2-2, is as follows: DSGVTQTPKHLITATGQRVTLRCSPRSGDLSVYWYQQSLDQGLQFLIQYYNGEERAKGNILERFSAQQFPDLHSELNLSSLELGDSALYFCASSRANTGELFFGEGSRLTVL.